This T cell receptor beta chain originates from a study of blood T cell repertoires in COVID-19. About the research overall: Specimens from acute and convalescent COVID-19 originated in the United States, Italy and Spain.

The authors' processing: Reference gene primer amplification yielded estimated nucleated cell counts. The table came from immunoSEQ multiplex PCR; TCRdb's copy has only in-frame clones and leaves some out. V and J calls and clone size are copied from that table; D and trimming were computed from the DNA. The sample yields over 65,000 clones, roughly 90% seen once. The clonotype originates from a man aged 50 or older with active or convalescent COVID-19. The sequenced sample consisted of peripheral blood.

CDR3 DNA: TGCGCCAGCAGCCAAGATGGTCCCCGGGGGAGCTCCTACGAGCAGTACTTC. Amino acid sequence: CASSQDGPRGSSYEQYF. The chain combines TRBV4-1 with TRBJ2-7; the D gene is possibly TRBD2 (6 bases). Per germline, CDR1 MGHRA and CDR2 YSYEKL. The CDR3 covers 17 residues. V lost 0 bases, J lost 0 bases, and 15 bases lay in between.